This is a list of T cell receptor beta chains from one sample in a study of T cell responses to AZD1222 COVID-19 vaccine. Only in-frame clones appear in the TCRdb table, and some are missing; sequencing was by immunoSEQ multiplex PCR. The table shows roughly 150,000 clones, with roughly 91% occurring only once. The sample consisted of peripheral blood, taken 28 days after the second AZD1222 dose. The receptors come from an adult who received the AZD1222 COVID-19 vaccine. CDR3s leave out the opening cysteine and the closing phenylalanine or tryptophan.

CDR3aa	v_gene	j_gene
ASSLADGSNQPQH	TRBV5-1	TRBJ1-5
ASSPGSSLRAF	TRBV28	TRBJ1-1
AWSVNRDQPQH	TRBV30	TRBJ1-5
ASSEIAGGNTIY	TRBV6-1	TRBJ1-3
ASSARLGQSRTQY	TRBV7-9	TRBJ2-5
ATQGSNQPQH	TRBV6-5	TRBJ1-5
ASSLFSGTANQPQH	TRBV5-8	TRBJ1-5
ASRLQGANEQF	TRBV6-5	TRBJ2-1
ASSLGGWTGGYEQY	TRBV5-8	TRBJ2-7
ASSLITPLSEAF	TRBV7-9	TRBJ1-1
ASSMPSRASGNTIY	TRBV19	TRBJ1-3
ASSPQGYEQY	TRBV6-2/TRBV6-3	TRBJ2-7
ASRFGQGFDEQY	TRBV5-1	TRBJ2-7
ASKEQASYEQY	TRBV5-4	TRBJ2-7
SVATRTETQY	TRBV29-1	TRBJ2-5
ASSRDRNTEAF	TRBV14	TRBJ1-1
ASSSLPGDIYGYT	TRBV7-8	TRBJ1-2
ASSHHARGPEAF	TRBV4-1	TRBJ1-1
ASSPGIDGYT	TRBV12-3/TRBV12-4	TRBJ1-2
ASSHGVTGELF	TRBV5-1	TRBJ2-2
TSSLQGNPEQY	TRBV1	TRBJ2-7
AWSTRTLNTEAF	TRBV30	TRBJ1-1
ASSLGASGGLNEQY	TRBV5-1	TRBJ2-7
ASSEVRQPNYGYT	TRBV6-1	TRBJ1-2
ASSLAGSLNEQY	TRBV7-6	TRBJ2-7
ASSQQGAYGYT	TRBV5-1	TRBJ1-2
ASSVEGGGSGNTIY	TRBV9	TRBJ1-3